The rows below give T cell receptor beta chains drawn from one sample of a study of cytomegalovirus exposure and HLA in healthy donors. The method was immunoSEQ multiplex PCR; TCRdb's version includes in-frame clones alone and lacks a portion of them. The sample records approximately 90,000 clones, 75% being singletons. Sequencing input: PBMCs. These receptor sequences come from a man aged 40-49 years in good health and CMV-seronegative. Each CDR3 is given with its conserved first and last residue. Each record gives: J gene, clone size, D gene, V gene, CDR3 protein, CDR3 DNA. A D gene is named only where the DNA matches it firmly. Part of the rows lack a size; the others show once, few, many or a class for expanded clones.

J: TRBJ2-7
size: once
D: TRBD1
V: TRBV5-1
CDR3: CASSLGRRTGSGYEQYF
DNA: TGCGCCAGCAGCCTTGGAAGGCGGACAGGGTCGGGGTACGAGCAGTACTTC

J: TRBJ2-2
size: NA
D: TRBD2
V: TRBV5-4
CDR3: CASSRGTSGGAGELFF
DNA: TGTGCCAGCAGCCGGGGGACTAGCGGGGGGGCCGGGGAGCTGTTTTTT

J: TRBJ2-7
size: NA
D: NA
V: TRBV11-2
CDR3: CASSTKGTTNYEQYF
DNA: TGTGCCAGCAGCACCAAAGGGACAACAAACTACGAGCAGTACTTC

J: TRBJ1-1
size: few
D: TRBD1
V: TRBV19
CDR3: CASSLRTGGSTEAFF
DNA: TGTGCCAGTAGTCTCAGGACAGGGGGCAGCACTGAAGCTTTCTTT

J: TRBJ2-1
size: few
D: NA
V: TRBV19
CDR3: CASSMLRNEQFF
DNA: TGTGCCAGCTCGATGCTGAGGAATGAGCAGTTCTTC

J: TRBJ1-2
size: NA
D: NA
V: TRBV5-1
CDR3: CASSFQGHLRGYTF
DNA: TGCGCCAGCAGCTTTCAGGGCCACCTTCGGGGCTACACCTTC

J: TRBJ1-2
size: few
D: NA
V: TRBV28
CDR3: CASSLWRVSGGYTF
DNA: TGTGCCAGCAGTTTATGGCGGGTATCGGGTGGCTACACCTTC

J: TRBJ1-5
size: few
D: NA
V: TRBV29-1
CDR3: CSVGTRNSNQPQHF
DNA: TGCAGCGTGGGGACAAGGAATAGCAATCAGCCCCAGCATTTT

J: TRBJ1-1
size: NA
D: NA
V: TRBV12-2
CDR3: CASRPISGAAEGTEAFF
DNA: TGTGCAAGTCGCCCCATCTCAGGCGCAGCGGAAGGAACTGAAGCTTTCTTT

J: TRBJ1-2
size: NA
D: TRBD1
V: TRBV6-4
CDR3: CASSTGGGYGYTF
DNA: TGTGCCAGCAGTACAGGGGGCGGCTATGGCTACACCTTC

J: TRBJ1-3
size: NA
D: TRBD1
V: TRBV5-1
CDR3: CASSLEPGQGSFGNTIYF
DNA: TGCGCCAGCAGCTTGGAACCGGGACAGGGTTCGTTTGGAAACACCATATATTTT

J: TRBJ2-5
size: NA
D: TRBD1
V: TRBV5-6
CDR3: CASSLGDSRGETQYF
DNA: TGTGCCAGCAGCTTGGGGGACAGCCGTGGGGAGACCCAGTACTTC

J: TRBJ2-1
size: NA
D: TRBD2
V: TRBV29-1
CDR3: CSVAGGPHEQFF
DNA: TGCAGCGTTGCGGGGGGGCCCCATGAGCAGTTCTTC

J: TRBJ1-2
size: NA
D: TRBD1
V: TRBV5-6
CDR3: CASSLPGQGWENYGYTF
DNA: TGTGCCAGCAGCTTGCCAGGACAGGGCTGGGAAAACTATGGCTACACCTTC

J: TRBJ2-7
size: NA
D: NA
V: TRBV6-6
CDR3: CASREALEQYF
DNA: TGTGCCAGCAGGGAGGCCCTCGAGCAGTACTTC

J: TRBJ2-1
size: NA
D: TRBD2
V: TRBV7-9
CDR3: CASSRGLAGEYNEQFF
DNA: TGTGCCAGCAGCCGGGGACTAGCGGGGGAATACAATGAGCAGTTCTTC

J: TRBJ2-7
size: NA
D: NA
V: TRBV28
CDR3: CASSALADSYEQYF
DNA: TGTGCCAGCAGCGCCCTCGCGGACAGCTACGAGCAGTACTTC

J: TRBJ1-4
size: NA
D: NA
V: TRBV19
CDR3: CAHRIEQAEKLFF
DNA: TGTGCCCATCGGATAGAGCAGGCTGAAAAACTGTTTTTT

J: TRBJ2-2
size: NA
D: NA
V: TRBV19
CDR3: CASRSGQSNTGELFF
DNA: TGTGCCAGTAGAAGCGGACAGAGCAACACCGGGGAGCTGTTTTTT

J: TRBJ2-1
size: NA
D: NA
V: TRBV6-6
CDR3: CASFTPGSYNEQFF
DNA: TGTGCCAGCTTCACCCCGGGCTCCTACAATGAGCAGTTCTTC

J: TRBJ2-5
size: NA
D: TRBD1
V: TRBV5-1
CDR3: CASSNPGQQETQYF
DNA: TGCGCCAGCAGCAACCCGGGACAGCAAGAGACCCAGTACTTC

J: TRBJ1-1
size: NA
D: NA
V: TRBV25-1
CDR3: CASSELDQGRNTEAFF
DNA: TGTGCCAGCAGTGAATTGGATCAGGGGAGAAACACTGAAGCTTTCTTT

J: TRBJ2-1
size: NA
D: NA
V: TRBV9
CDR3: CASSVGSANEQFF
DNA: TGTGCCAGCAGCGTAGGTAGCGCCAATGAGCAGTTCTTC

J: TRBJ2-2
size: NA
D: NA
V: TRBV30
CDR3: CAWSVQTNTGELFF
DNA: TGTGCCTGGAGTGTTCAGACGAACACCGGGGAGCTGTTTTTT

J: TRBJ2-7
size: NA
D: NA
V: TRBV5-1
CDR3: CASSLAPGRSYEQYF
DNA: TGCGCCAGCAGCTTGGCCCCAGGTCGCTCCTACGAGCAGTACTTC

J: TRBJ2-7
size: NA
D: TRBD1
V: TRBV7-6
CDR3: CASSLQPGTGEQYF
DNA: TGCGCCAGCAGCCTACAACCGGGGACAGGGGAGCAGTACTTC

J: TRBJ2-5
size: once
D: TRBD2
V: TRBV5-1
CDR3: CASSGAGGPQETQYF
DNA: TGCGCCAGCAGCGGTGCGGGGGGGCCCCAAGAGACCCAGTACTTC

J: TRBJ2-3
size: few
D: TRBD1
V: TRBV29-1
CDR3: CSVEDRTGVTDTQYF
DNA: TGCAGCGTTGAAGATAGGACAGGGGTCACAGATACGCAGTATTTT